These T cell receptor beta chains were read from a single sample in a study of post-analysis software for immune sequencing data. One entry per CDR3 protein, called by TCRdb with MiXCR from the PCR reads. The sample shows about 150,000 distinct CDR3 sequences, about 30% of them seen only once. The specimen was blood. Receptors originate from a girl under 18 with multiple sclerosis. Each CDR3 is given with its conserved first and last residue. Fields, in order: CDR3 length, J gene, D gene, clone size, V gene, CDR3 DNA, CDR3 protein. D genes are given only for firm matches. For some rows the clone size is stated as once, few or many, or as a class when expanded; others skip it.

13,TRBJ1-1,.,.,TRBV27,TGTGCCAGCAGTTTATACTCAAACACTGAAGCTTTCTTT,CASSLYSNTEAFF
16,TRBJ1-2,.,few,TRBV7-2,TGTGCCAGCAGCTTAAAATCACAGGGTGGGGACTATGGCTACACCTTC,CASSLKSQGGDYGYTF
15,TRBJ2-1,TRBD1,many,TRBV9,TGTGCCAGCAGCGTACAGGGGGAGTACTACAATGAGCAGTTCTTC,CASSVQGEYYNEQFF
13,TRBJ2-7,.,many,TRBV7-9,TGTGCCAGCAGCTTAGTTGAGGAATACGAGCAGTACTTC,CASSLVEEYEQYF
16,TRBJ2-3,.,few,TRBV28,TGTGCCAGCAGTCCAGCCGGGAACGGCGGAGCAGATACGCAGTATTTT,CASSPAGNGGADTQYF
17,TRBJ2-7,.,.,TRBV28,TGTGCCAGCAGCTACTCTAATTATTTGACAGGATCCTACGAGCAGTACTTC,CASSYSNYLTGSYEQYF
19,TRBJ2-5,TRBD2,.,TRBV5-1,TGCACCAGCAGCTTGTACCCGGTCGGTATTAGCGGGACCAGCGAGACCCAGTACTTC,CTSSLYPVGISGTSETQYF
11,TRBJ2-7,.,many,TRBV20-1,TGCAGTTGGACGGATTCCTACGAGCAGTACTTC,CSWTDSYEQYF
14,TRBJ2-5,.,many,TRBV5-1,TGCGCCAGCAGCTTGGATTTGGCGGAAGAGACCCAGTACTTC,CASSLDLAEETQYF
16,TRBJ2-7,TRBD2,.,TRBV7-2,TGTGCCAGCAGCCCGAGACTAGCGGGAGGAGTCTACGAGCAGTACTTC,CASSPRLAGGVYEQYF
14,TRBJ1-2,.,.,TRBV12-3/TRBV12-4,TGTGCCAGCAGTGCGGGACAAAAAGTCTATGGCTACACCTTC,CASSAGQKVYGYTF
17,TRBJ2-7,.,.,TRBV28,TGTACCAGCAGTTCGTACACAACCCGGGGAATCTCCTACGAGCAGTACTTC,CTSSSYTTRGISYEQYF
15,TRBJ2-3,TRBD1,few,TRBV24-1,TGTGCCACCAGTGCACCTACAGGGGTGGGAGATACGCAGTATTTT,CATSAPTGVGDTQYF
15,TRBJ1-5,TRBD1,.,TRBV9,TGTGCCAGCAGCCCGAGCGGGACAGGGCATCAGCCCCAGCATTTT,CASSPSGTGHQPQHF
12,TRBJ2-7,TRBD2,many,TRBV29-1,TGCAGCGCCGTGGGGGGGTCCTACGAGCAGTACTTC,CSAVGGSYEQYF
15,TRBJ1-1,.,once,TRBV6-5,TGTGCCAGCAGTTACTCTCACATCTTGAACACTGAAGCTTTCTTT,CASSYSHILNTEAFF
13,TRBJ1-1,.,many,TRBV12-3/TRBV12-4,TGTGCCAGCAACCCCTACAGAGACACTGAAGCTTTCTTT,CASNPYRDTEAFF